Shown below are 10 T cell receptor beta chains from a single sample sequenced in a study of blood T cell repertoires in COVID-19. Method: immunoSEQ multiplex PCR; TCRdb's copy keeps in-frame clones and lacks some. This table has some 300,000 clones, about 90% appearing once. The sample consisted of PBMCs or T cells enriched from blood (not recorded which). The source of these receptors is a woman aged 30 to 39 who had recovered from COVID-19.

The chain employs TRBV7-8 and TRBJ2-7; 7 nucleotides agree with TRBD1. V shed 5 bases and J 3 bases; nucleotides not matched to a gene: 7. The CDR3 totals 14 residues. Germline V lookup: CDR1 SGHVS, CDR2 FQNEAQ. CDR3 in amino acids: CASSQGQLDYEQYF. CDR3 coding DNA: TGTGCCAGCAGCCAGGGACAGCTAGACTACGAGCAGTACTTC.

The chain has TRBV24-1 and TRBJ2-5; a possible D gene is TRBD2 (6 bases). The CDR3 has 15 residues. V lost 4 bases and J 2 bases, leaving 13 bases between the germline ends. CDR1 is KGHDR and CDR2 is SFDVKD in the germline V gene. The CDR3 is CATSEPSEPQETQYF. The CDR3 nucleotides are TGTGCCACCAGTGAGCCTAGCGAGCCACAAGAGACCCAGTACTTC.

The CDR3 DNA sequence: TGTGCCAGCAGCTTGCAACAGGGCTACGAGCAGTACTTC. Residues: CASSLQQGYEQYF. The chain couples TRBV7-7 to TRBJ2-7; possibly TRBD1 for D (6 bases). This CDR3 has 13 residues. Germline CDR1 is SSHAT and CDR2 is FNYEAQ (reference sequence). V dropped 3 bases and J dropped 3 bases, with 9 bases sitting between them.

The chain joins TRBV28 to TRBJ1-5, with TRBD1 identical over 9 bases. The CDR3 has 16 residues. The V segment lost 5 bases and the J segment 2 bases; nucleotides outside the gene matches: 7. Germline CDR1 reads MDHEN; CDR2 reads SYDVKM. The CDR3: CASSARQGGGNQPQHF. In DNA form, the CDR3 reads TGTGCCAGCAGTGCAAGACAGGGGGGAGGCAATCAGCCCCAGCATTTT.

The J gene is TRBJ1-6, the V gene TRBV27, with D maybe TRBD1 (5 bases). Between the trimmed V and J ends, which lost 4 bases and 10 bases, there was a span of 20 bases. The CDR3 has 16 amino acids. CDR1 is MNHEY, CDR2 SMNVEV, per germline (reference sequence). The CDR3 coding sequence is TGTGCCAGCAGTTCCCGACAGAGGAGCAAAGGGTCACCCCTCCACTTT. This sequence encodes CASSSRQRSKGSPLHF.

The V call is TRBV6-1, the J call TRBJ1-2, with D perhaps matching TRBD1 (5 bases). V was pared by 2 bases and J by 5 bases, with 12 bases between. Germline V lookup: CDR1 MNHNS, CDR2 SASEGT. The CDR3 is 14 amino acids. The CDR3 protein is CASSELGGGYGYTF. In nucleotides, the CDR3 is TGTGCCAGCAGTGAATTGGGGGGTGGTTATGGCTACACCTTC.

In this sample, this clone turned up a few times. Compared with germline, one end of the junction differs, possibly owing to a read error. The chain is built from TRBV2 and TRBJ2-2; D remains ambiguous. The CDR3 consists of 12 residues. In germline, CDR1 is SNHLY, CDR2 FYNNEI. The DNA for the CDR3 is TGTGCCAGCATTGAACGCACCGGGGAGCTGTTTTTT. Amino acid sequence: CASIERTGELFF.

This clone was observed a single time. The chain joins TRBV6-6 to TRBJ1-1, with D possibly matching TRBD1 (5 bases). This CDR3 has 13 amino acids. The V end was cut by 6 bases, the J end by 4 bases, with 12 bases between. From germline, CDR1 is MNHNY and CDR2 SVGAGI (reference sequence). The DNA of the CDR3 is TGTGCCAGCAGACATCAACAGGTCACTGAAGCTTTCTTT. Protein product: CASRHQQVTEAFF.

V is TRBV27 and J is TRBJ2-7; TRBD1 matches at 7 bases. The CDR3 contains 16 residues. The V gene end was trimmed by 5 bases and the J gene end by 0 bases; junction bases not matched to a gene: 10. Germline values: CDR1 MNHEY, CDR2 SMNVEV (reference sequence). Written as DNA, the CDR3 is TGTGCCAGCAGTCGTACGGTGGGACAGAGCTCCTACGAGCAGTACTTC. Its protein is CASSRTVGQSSYEQYF.

The chain uses TRBV7-8 and TRBJ1-1, with unresolved D. V lost 0 bases, J lost 1 base, and 9 bases lay in between. Germline V gives CDR1 SGHVS, CDR2 FQNEAQ. The CDR3 consists of 15 residues. CDR3 amino acids: CASSLARAGNTEAFF. As DNA, the CDR3 is TGTGCCAGCAGCTTAGCAAGGGCGGGGAACACTGAAGCTTTCTTT.